The next 29 T cell receptor beta chains were all read from a single sample in a study of response to subunit inactivated influenza vaccine. TCRdb processed the RT-PCR reads anew with MiXCR; each CDR3 protein has one entry. This sample yields some 540,000 distinct CDR3 sequences, of which roughly 23% are seen a single time; 2.5% to 3% belongs to the top ten. The same specimen was also included in a second study, on T cells expressing NK-cell markers. That paper notes: UMIs accompanied the 5'RACE template switching by which TCR beta cDNA was made.

The source material was CD4+ T cells sorted from PBMCs, sampled 11 to 12 days after vaccination. The receptor source for this set is a man in his fifties or sixties who received an inactivated influenza vaccine.

This chain links TRBV5-1 with TRBJ2-1, with 8 bases fitting TRBD1. The CDR3 has 15 residues. CDR1 and CDR2 (germline): SGHRS, YFSETQ. V was clipped by 3 bases and J by 7 bases; unmatched bases: 9. CDR3 sequence reads: CASSSKQGVGNEQFF. CDR3 DNA sequence: TGCGCCAGCAGCTCAAAACAGGGGGTAGGGAATGAGCAGTTCTTC.

In this sample, this clonotype turned up many times. The chain links TRBV7-3 to TRBJ2-1, with TRBD1 matching 9 bases. This CDR3 comprises 16 residues. Germline values: CDR1 SGHTA, CDR2 FQGTGA. V gave up 5 bases and J gave up 8 bases; unmatched junction bases: 13. CDR3 sequence reads: CASSSEPYRGRDEQFF. The CDR3 DNA reads as TGTGCCAGCAGCAGTGAGCCCTACAGGGGGCGCGATGAGCAGTTCTTC.

This clonotype appeared many times. The rearrangement uses TRBV5-1 and TRBJ2-7; 7 bases agree with TRBD1. The junction had 11 bases not matched to a gene; V was cut back by 4 bases and J by 1 base. The CDR3 spans 16 residues. Germline loops: CDR1 SGHRS, CDR2 YFSETQ. CDR3 sequence reads: CASSSIGGAGSYEQYF. The DNA for the CDR3 is TGCGCCAGCAGCAGTATAGGGGGCGCCGGATCCTACGAGCAGTACTTC.

The chain links TRBV5-1 to TRBJ2-7, with D perhaps TRBD1 or TRBD2 (5 bases each). The ends were cut back, 0 bases at V and 4 bases at J, with 26 bases in the middle. Germline CDR1 is SGHRS and CDR2 is YFSETQ. The CDR3 is 19 amino acids. CDR3 DNA: TGCGCCAGCAGCTTGGCGAGTGGGGGTAGTAACGATATCCCTTACGAGCAGTACTTC. The encoded protein is CASSLASGGSNDIPYEQYF.

The V gene is TRBV7-2, the J gene TRBJ2-1; 8 nucleotides agree with TRBD2. The CDR3 runs 15 residues. Germline V gives CDR1 SGHTA, CDR2 FQGNSA. V gave up 3 bases and J gave up 7 bases; unmatched junction bases: 8. CDR3 amino acids: CASSFGSGGRNEQFF. DNA of the CDR3: TGTGCCAGCAGCTTCGGGTCGGGGGGGAGGAATGAGCAGTTCTTC.

There are a few counts of this clonotype. V and J are TRBV10-3 and TRBJ1-1; TRBD1 is a possible D gene (5 bases). This CDR3 comprises 14 residues. Germline assignment: CDR1 ENHRY and CDR2 SYGVKD. Trimming left V 4 bases short and J 4 bases short, with 13 bases between. The CDR3 reads CAISGGPGGTEAFF. The CDR3 DNA reads TGTGCCATCAGTGGGGGCCCGGGTGGCACTGAAGCTTTCTTT.

This clonotype was counted a few times. The rearrangement uses TRBV7-2 and TRBJ2-3, with unresolved D. The CDR3 covers 15 residues. Germline V lookup: CDR1 SGHTA, CDR2 FQGNSA. V lost 5 bases, J lost 1 base, and 13 bases lay in between. Here the CDR3 DNA reads TGTGCCAGCAGCACACAACGGTCCGGCACAGATACGCAGTATTTT. Encoded protein: CASSTQRSGTDTQYF.

This clonotype was recorded many times. V is TRBV7-9 and J is TRBJ2-1; 7 bases fit TRBD2. This CDR3 has 13 amino acids. V lost 0 bases to trimming and J lost 8 bases; unmatched junction nucleotides: 1. The germline V gene has CDR1 SEHNR and CDR2 FQNEAQ (reference sequence). The CDR3 DNA reads as TGTGCCAGCAGCTTAGCGGGAGGGGATGAGCAGTTCTTC. Its translation: CASSLAGGDEQFF.

This clonotype was seen only a few times. V is TRBV7-2 and J is TRBJ1-5, with a weak D call TRBD1 (5 bases). V lost 5 bases to trimming and J lost 2 bases, with 10 bases between them. Per the germline V gene, CDR1 is SGHTA and CDR2 is FQGNSA. The CDR3 sequence is 14 residues long. This CDR3 is CASSRGRGNQPQHF. CDR3 nucleotides: TGTGCCAGCAGCAGGGGACGTGGCAATCAGCCCCAGCATTTT.

This clonotype was seen more than once but under ten times. The rearrangement uses TRBV18 and TRBJ2-2; TRBD2 agrees at 9 bases. Germline values: CDR1 KGHSH, CDR2 LQKENI. CDR3 length: 16 amino acids. With V trimmed by 2 bases and J by 6 bases, 7 bases remained unmatched. CDR3 residues: CASSPEVAGVSGELFF. CDR3 nucleotide sequence: TGTGCCAGCTCACCAGAAGTAGCGGGAGTCTCCGGGGAGCTGTTTTTT.

This clonotype has a handful of counts. The J gene is TRBJ2-7, the V gene TRBV5-1; 8 nucleotides agree with TRBD2. Trimming removed 0 bases from V and 5 bases from J; junction bases left unmatched: 19. There are 19 residues in the CDR3. Looked up from germline, CDR1 is SGHRS and CDR2 is YFSETQ. The CDR3 DNA reads TGCGCCAGCAGCTTGGGAGCCGGGGGGAAACAGCGGGGGTATCACGAGCAGTACTTC. Translated, it gives CASSLGAGGKQRGYHEQYF.

The chain employs TRBV2 and TRBJ2-5; 7 bases match TRBD1. V was pared by 7 bases and J by 7 bases, with 6 bases of the junction left unmatched. The CDR3 contains 12 residues. Per the germline V gene, CDR1 is SNHLY and CDR2 is FYNNEI. CDR3 DNA: TGTGCCAGCACACAGGGGAGCGGGACCCAGTACTTC. Translation: CASTQGSGTQYF.

The chain joins TRBV12-3 or TRBV12-4 to TRBJ2-1; 10 positions agree with TRBD2. The J segment lost 10 bases and the V segment lost 7 bases, leaving 7 bases of the junction unmatched. The CDR3 is 13 amino acids. The chain's CDR3 is CASKESGRGEQFF. CDR3 DNA sequence: TGTGCCAGCAAAGAAAGCGGGAGGGGGGAGCAGTTCTTC.

For this clonotype: This may stem from a read error, because a much larger clone lies one nucleotide away. The chain uses TRBV6-2 or TRBV6-3 and TRBJ1-1; possibly TRBD1 for D (5 bases). V shed 10 bases and J shed 3 bases, with 15 bases lying between them. CDR1 is MNHEY, CDR2 SVGEGT, per germline. The CDR3 sequence is 13 residues long. The CDR3 loop is CATAGHLHTEAFF. CDR3 in DNA: TGTGCCACCGCCGGACACTTGCACACTGAAGCTTTCTTT.

This clonotype was found a few times. The V call is TRBV28, the J call TRBJ1-4; D is unclear. CDR1 MDHEN and CDR2 SYDVKM come from the germline V gene. V was cut by 2 bases and J by 2 bases, with 12 bases left in between. The CDR3 extends over 16 amino acids. CDR3 amino acids: CASSLRRGVTNEKLFF. The DNA of the CDR3 is TGTGCCAGCAGTTTAAGGCGCGGGGTCACTAATGAAAAACTGTTTTTT.

In its sample, this clonotype was seen a few times. V is TRBV6-5 and J is TRBJ2-7, with 7 nucleotides matching TRBD1. Germline V gene sequence: CDR1 MNHEY, CDR2 SVGAGI. The length of the CDR3 is 15 residues. V shed 0 bases, J shed 2 bases, and the junction held 4 bases outside the gene matches. The DNA of the CDR3 is TGTGCCAGCAGTTACTCGAGTCAGGGGGCCTACGAGCAGTACTTC. Translated: CASSYSSQGAYEQYF.

This clonotype was counted a few times. This rearrangement joins TRBV5-5 to TRBJ2-7, with D tentatively TRBD2 (6 bases). Germline loops: CDR1 SGHKS, CDR2 YYEKEE (reference sequence). The V end lost 6 bases, the J end lost 3 bases, and 19 bases lay between the germline ends. The CDR3 has 15 amino acids. The CDR3, as DNA: TGTGCCAGCATCCCCGGGGGACCGAGGAACTACGAGCAGTACTTC. Its protein product is CASIPGGPRNYEQYF.

This clonotype came up a few times. The chain uses TRBV11-2 and TRBJ2-3; TRBD2 aligns across 11 bases. Germline CDR1 is SGHAT and CDR2 is FQNNGV. J was trimmed by 3 bases and V by 5 bases; bases with no gene match: 4. The CDR3 is 15 residues long. This chain's CDR3 is CASSLRTSGTDTQYF. The CDR3, as DNA: TGTGCCAGCAGCCTGCGGACTAGCGGGACAGATACGCAGTATTTT.

This clonotype was observed many times. This chain uses TRBV7-2 with TRBJ1-5; 8 bases are shared with TRBD1. With V trimmed by 4 bases and J by 0 bases, 5 bases remained unmatched. Germline V gene sequence: CDR1 SGHTA, CDR2 FQGNSA. The CDR3 is 16 residues long. The CDR3 region has the DNA TGTGCCAGCAGCTCCGGACAGGGTTTTAGCAATCAGCCCCAGCATTTT. This translates into CASSSGQGFSNQPQHF.

The J gene is TRBJ1-2, the V gene TRBV5-4; D unresolved. Trimming left V 0 bases short and J 9 bases short, with 18 bases between. Germline CDR1 reads SGHNT; CDR2 reads YYREEE (reference sequence). The CDR3 is 15 residues long. The CDR3 spells CASSLVSSGTESYTF. The CDR3 DNA reads as TGTGCCAGCAGCTTGGTCTCTTCCGGCACGGAGAGCTACACCTTC.

The rearrangement joins TRBV27 to TRBJ1-5, with a weak D call TRBD1 (5 bases). Germline V gene lookup returns CDR1 MNHEY and CDR2 SMNVEV (reference sequence). V was cut by 2 bases and J by 0 bases, with 14 bases left in between. This CDR3 is built from 17 residues. Written as DNA, the CDR3 is TGTGCCAGCAGTTTACAGGGCAGCCTATATAGCAATCAGCCCCAGCATTTT. This gives the protein CASSLQGSLYSNQPQHF.

The chain uses TRBV10-3 and TRBJ1-1; D perhaps matches TRBD1 (6 bases). The CDR3 is made up of 14 amino acids. Germline values: CDR1 ENHRY, CDR2 SYGVKD. The germline V and J ends were trimmed by 6 bases and 2 bases, with 13 bases remaining between them. This chain's CDR3 is CAIRPGEINTEAFF. Written as DNA, the CDR3 is TGTGCCATCAGACCAGGGGAGATCAACACTGAAGCTTTCTTT.

Worth noting for this clonotype: A much larger clone differs from this one at a single base, so this may be a read error. The chain uses TRBV12-3 or TRBV12-4 and TRBJ1-6; D is undetermined. This CDR3 is 14 amino acids long. V lost 3 bases, J lost 7 bases, and 10 bases lay in between. The CDR3 region is CASSLLGSNSPLHF. The CDR3, as DNA: TGTGCCAGCAGTTTGTTGGGGTCCAATTCACCCCTCCACTTT.

This clonotype has only a few counts. V gene TRBV3-1 combines with J gene TRBJ1-2, with TRBD1 as a possible D gene (5 bases). The germline gives CDR1 LGHDT, CDR2 YNNKEL (reference sequence). The CDR3 runs to 14 residues. V lost 3 bases, J lost 2 bases, and 10 bases lay in between. The DNA for the CDR3 is TGTGCCAGCAGCCAGGGGGTCCAAAACTATGGCTACACCTTC. Translation: CASSQGVQNYGYTF.

This clonotype was counted between two and nine times. The chain recombines TRBV20-1 with TRBJ2-1; maybe TRBD1 (5 bases). The ends were cut back, 4 bases at V and 7 bases at J, with 14 bases in the middle. The CDR3 consists of 13 residues. Germline lookup yields CDR1 DFQATT and CDR2 SNEGSKA (reference sequence). The CDR3 DNA reads as TGCAGTGCTAATCAGGGCAGTTGGAATGAGCAGTTCTTC. Its protein is CSANQGSWNEQFF.

The chain is built from TRBV7-2 and TRBJ1-5, with D maybe TRBD1 (5 bases). The germline V gene has CDR1 SGHTA and CDR2 FQGNSA. This CDR3 has 15 residues. V dropped 3 bases and J dropped 4 bases, with 13 bases sitting between them. As DNA, the CDR3 is TGTGCCAGCAGCTTGACGGGGGGACGGAATCAGCCCCAGCATTTT. This encodes CASSLTGGRNQPQHF.

This clonotype was counted a few times. J is TRBJ1-4 and V is TRBV7-2; 9 bases map to TRBD1. Germline V CDR1 and CDR2: SGHTA, FQGNSA. This CDR3 contains 15 residues. After removal of 4 bases from V and 7 bases from J, the junction contained 7 bases not matched to a gene. The CDR3: CASSSRQGVREKLFF. The CDR3 DNA follows: TGTGCCAGCAGCTCCCGACAGGGGGTACGTGAAAAACTGTTTTTT.

This clonotype was seen only a few times. The chain is built from TRBV9 and TRBJ2-7; a possible D gene is TRBD2 (7 bases). In germline, CDR1 is SGDLS, CDR2 YYNGEE. CDR3 length: 16 residues. Trimming took 2 bases from V and 0 from J, leaving 15 bases between them. CDR3 in amino acids: CASSVGGAISSYEQYF. The DNA for the CDR3 is TGTGCCAGCAGCGTGGGGGGGGCTATTAGCTCCTACGAGCAGTACTTC. Filled out from reference TRBV9 and TRBJ2-7, the complete variable domain reads DSGVTQTPKHLITATGQRVTLRCSPRSGDLSVYWYQQSLDQGLQFLIQYYNGEERAKGNILERFSAQQFPDLHSELNLSSLELGDSALYFCASSVGGAISSYEQYFGPGTRLTVT.

This clonotype appeared once. The J gene is TRBJ2-1, the V gene TRBV18; TRBD1 aligns across 8 bases. CDR3 length: 15 amino acids. V trimming: 2 bases; J trimming: 8 bases; junction bases outside the gene matches: 8. Germline-derived CDR1 and CDR2 are KGHSH and LQKENI. In nucleotides, the CDR3 is TGTGCCAGCTCACCAGCCCGGAGACAGGGGCATGAGCAGTTCTTC. This sequence encodes CASSPARRQGHEQFF.